This TCR beta chain derives from a study of T cell responses to AZD1222 COVID-19 vaccine. Points from the study as a whole: Rises in breadth and depth of Spike-specific TCRs came after two AZD1222 doses. Donors, mostly white British, included more females; clonal diversity was possibly underestimated.

TCRdb's copy holds only in-frame clones and misses some; the assay was immunoSEQ multiplex PCR. In the table there are some 200,000 clones, more than 75% of which are singletons. For this clone: Its specificity is unknown.

This TCR derives from an adult who received the AZD1222 COVID-19 vaccine. This sample comprised peripheral blood, obtained 28 days after the second AZD1222 dose.

DNA for the CDR3: TGTGCCAGCAGCCCACAGGGGGCGGGGTACGAGCAGTACTTC. It encodes CASSPQGAGYEQYF. V usage is TRBV7-3 and J usage is TRBJ2-7, with 9 bases matching TRBD1. The CDR3 has 14 amino acids. Trimming removed 5 bases from V and 4 bases from J; junction bases left unmatched: 6. Germline loops: CDR1 SGHTA, CDR2 FQGTGA. The full variable domain, with the rest looked up from reference TRBV7-3 and TRBJ2-7, is GAGVSQTPSNKVTEKGKYVELRCDPISGHTALYWYRQSLGQGPEFLIYFQGTGAADDSGLPNDRFFAVRPEGSVSTLKIQRTERGDSAVYLCASSPQGAGYEQYFGPGTRLTVT.